The sequence of this T cell receptor (beta chain) was determined in a study of graft-versus-host responses after intestinal transplantation. Study at large: Every recipient underwent anti-thymocyte globulin induction, then tacrolimus and steroids for approximately three years.

Germline assignment: CDR1 SGHRS and CDR2 YFSETQ. CDR3 length: 16 residues. Trimming took 1 base from V and 2 from J; bases not matched to a gene: 4. About this clone: Its specificity is not known.

Libraries were prepared by immunoSEQ multiplex PCR; TCRdb keeps only in-frame clonotypes and omits some of them. In the table there are some 120,000 clones, 90% of which are singletons. The study's findings and limits: Peak circulating GvH clone levels were associated with early post-transplant HvG declines. Among recipient marrow samples, GvH clones were found; some appeared first in ileum or blood.

The sequencing here drew on unstimulated CD4+ T cells sorted from spleen or lymph node cells, taken before intestinal transplant. This clonotype was obtained from a human donor who received an intestinal transplant. The chain joins TRBV5-1 to TRBJ2-7; 12 nucleotides match TRBD2. This CDR3 reads CASSLRGLAGPYEQYF. Here the CDR3 DNA reads TGCGCCAGCAGCTTGAGAGGACTAGCGGGGCCCTACGAGCAGTACTTC.